These T cell receptor beta chains were read from a single sample in a study of monozygotic twins with inflammatory bowel disease. TCRdb derives one entry per CDR3 protein from the 5' RACE reads, leaving out DNA. The sample shows a few hundred thousand distinct CDR3 sequences, and less than 2.5% sits with its ten largest clones. The sequenced material came from blood. The receptors originated from a human donor with ulcerative colitis or Crohn's disease, or a healthy co-twin of an affected twin (not recorded which). Both conserved end residues are part of each CDR3.

V,J,length,CDR3
TRBV7-6,TRBJ2-3,13,CASSLNLQDTQYF
TRBV7-9,TRBJ2-5,14,CASSPGQYQETQYF
TRBV5-1,TRBJ2-3,16,CASTLWSRAPADTQYF
TRBV7-2,TRBJ2-3,15,CASSLARAPGDTQYF
TRBV20-1,TRBJ1-4,11,CSARVLEKLFF
TRBV6-2/TRBV6-3,TRBJ1-2,13,CASRPGRGDGYTF
TRBV20-1,TRBJ2-5,15,CSTIRDREYQETQYF
TRBV7-2,TRBJ2-7,14,CASSLTSGRYEQYF
TRBV5-4,TRBJ2-1,18,CASSLAGRLRVGDNEQFF
TRBV7-2,TRBJ2-2,15,CASSPSGRASGELFF
TRBV2,TRBJ1-4,15,CASSELRGLGEKLFF
TRBV5-1,TRBJ1-1,16,CASSPGSAMGATEAFF
TRBV29-1,TRBJ1-3,13,CSAQGALGNTIYF
TRBV4-3,TRBJ2-7,16,CASSRQTGGKLYEQYF
TRBV4-3,TRBJ2-1,15,CASSPRFLVDNEQFF
TRBV9,TRBJ2-2,12,CASSALIGELFF
TRBV20-1,TRBJ2-4,13,CGSSELAKNIQYF
TRBV12-3/TRBV12-4,TRBJ1-1,16,CASSFRGRPLNTEAFF
TRBV7-9,TRBJ2-2,15,CASSPGTGHTGELFF
TRBV15,TRBJ2-2,14,CATSPGQNTGELFF
TRBV21-1,TRBJ2-1,15,CASSERLAGENEQFF
TRBV5-5,TRBJ2-2,13,CASSRKESGELFF
TRBV3-1,TRBJ1-5,16,CASSQDPDRGNQPQHF
TRBV7-6,TRBJ2-5,14,CASSLSGGQEAQYF
TRBV5-1,TRBJ1-1,13,CASSFGGAPEAFF
TRBV11-2,TRBJ2-2,16,CASSLSRLVNTGELFF
TRBV20-1,TRBJ2-1,18,CSLQATGLGRISYNEQFF
TRBV5-1,TRBJ1-1,14,CASSLTGTHTEAFF
TRBV4-2,TRBJ1-5,16,CASSQDDRVRNQPQHF
TRBV5-1,TRBJ2-2,17,CASSLSFAGPDTGELFF
TRBV5-1,TRBJ1-4,15,CASSPEGNLNEKLFF
TRBV9,TRBJ2-2,16,CASSVATGASSGELFF
TRBV20-1,TRBJ1-5,16,CSARVPLGTLNQPQHF
TRBV20-1,TRBJ2-3,16,CSARDPDSPRGSPSHF
TRBV7-2,TRBJ2-3,15,CASSLEATPRNTQYF
TRBV7-6,TRBJ2-7,13,CASSFGSEYEQYF
TRBV12-3/TRBV12-4,TRBJ1-5,14,CASSLTGGDQPQHF